The present T cell receptor beta chain was sequenced within a study of OX40 agonist ivuxolimab in advanced cancers. The germline CDR1 and CDR2 sequences are MNHNY and SVGAGI (reference sequence). Trimming removed 7 bases from V and 6 bases from J; junction bases left unmatched: 9. There are 13 residues in the CDR3. Measured with immunoSEQ multiplex PCR; TCRdb has only the in-frame clones, and not every one. This table has about 70,000 clones, roughly 80% appearing once. The rearrangement links TRBV6-6 to TRBJ2-7; 7 bases agree with TRBD1. The receptor was derived from an adult with an advanced solid tumor such as melanoma, head and neck, liver or kidney cancer. The sample here was CD4+ or CD8+ T cells sorted from blood, taken in a trial of the OX40 agonist ivuxolimab. The CDR3 sequence: CASTSPSGGEQYF. The CDR3 DNA sequence: TGTGCCAGCACCTCCCCGTCAGGGGGCGAGCAGTACTTC.